These T cell receptor beta chains were read from a single sample in a study of long-term antiretroviral therapy in people with HIV. The assay was immunoSEQ multiplex PCR, and TCRdb's table has in-frame clones only and misses some. In the table there are tens of thousands of clones, roughly four fifths of which are singletons. The starting material was unsorted PBMCs, obtained 1 year after starting antiretroviral therapy. These receptors were taken from a young man with HIV. Each CDR3 is given with its conserved first and last residue. Each record gives: CDR3 protein, CDR3 DNA, D gene, J gene, clone size, V gene. D genes are given only for firm matches. Clone sizes are given selectively: once, few, many, or a class where the clone is expanded.

cdr3_aa: CASSVDGRDRANYGYTF; cdr3_nt: TGTGCCAGCAGCGTAGACGGGAGGGACAGGGCTAACTATGGCTACACCTTC; d_call: TRBD1; j_call: TRBJ1-2; clone_size: .; v_call: TRBV9
cdr3_aa: CASSRGQGGIFEAFF; cdr3_nt: TGTGCCAGCTCACGCGGACAGGGGGGGATATTTGAAGCTTTCTTT; d_call: TRBD1; j_call: TRBJ1-1; clone_size: .; v_call: TRBV18
cdr3_aa: CASSRTVNTEAFF; cdr3_nt: TGTGCCAGCAGTAGGACAGTGAACACTGAAGCTTTCTTT; d_call: .; j_call: TRBJ1-1; clone_size: .; v_call: TRBV27
cdr3_aa: CASRAGTGGNTIYF; cdr3_nt: TGTGCCAGCAGGGCCGGGACAGGCGGAAACACCATATATTTT; d_call: TRBD1; j_call: TRBJ1-3; clone_size: .; v_call: TRBV7-2
cdr3_aa: CASSELFATNEKLFF; cdr3_nt: TGTGCCAGCAGTGAACTATTTGCAACTAATGAAAAACTGTTTTTT; d_call: .; j_call: TRBJ1-4; clone_size: .; v_call: TRBV6-1
cdr3_aa: CASSPPTGTYEQYF; cdr3_nt: TGTGCCAGCAGCCCTCCGACAGGGACCTACGAGCAGTACTTC; d_call: TRBD1; j_call: TRBJ2-7; clone_size: .; v_call: TRBV7-9
cdr3_aa: CASSEVGSYNSPLHF; cdr3_nt: TGTGCCAGCAGTGAAGTGGGCTCCTATAATTCACCCCTCCACTTT; d_call: .; j_call: TRBJ1-6; clone_size: .; v_call: TRBV6-1
cdr3_aa: CASSQGTGYGEQYF; cdr3_nt: TGCGCCAGCAGCCAAGGGACAGGGTACGGCGAGCAGTACTTC; d_call: TRBD1; j_call: TRBJ2-7; clone_size: .; v_call: TRBV4-3
cdr3_aa: CASSFNRGSTDTQYF; cdr3_nt: TGTGCCAGCAGCTTTAATCGGGGGAGCACAGATACGCAGTATTTT; d_call: .; j_call: TRBJ2-3; clone_size: .; v_call: TRBV11-2
cdr3_aa: CASSYSDPNQETQYF; cdr3_nt: TGTGCCAGCAGTTACTCTGACCCAAACCAAGAGACCCAGTACTTC; d_call: .; j_call: TRBJ2-5; clone_size: .; v_call: TRBV6-5
cdr3_aa: CASSQYNTEAFF; cdr3_nt: TGTGCCAGCAGCCAGTACAACACTGAAGCTTTCTTT; d_call: .; j_call: TRBJ1-1; clone_size: few; v_call: TRBV11-2
cdr3_aa: CASSVKGSGSDEQFF; cdr3_nt: TGTGCCAGCAGCGTTAAGGGTAGCGGGAGCGATGAGCAGTTCTTC; d_call: TRBD2; j_call: TRBJ2-1; clone_size: .; v_call: TRBV7-3
cdr3_aa: CASSRGVGNQPQHF; cdr3_nt: TGCGCCAGCAGCCGGGGGGTCGGGAATCAGCCCCAGCATTTT; d_call: .; j_call: TRBJ1-5; clone_size: .; v_call: TRBV5-1
cdr3_aa: CASSEARGADIEQFF; cdr3_nt: TGTGCCAGCAGTGAAGCCCGGGGGGCCGACATTGAGCAGTTCTTC; d_call: .; j_call: TRBJ2-1; clone_size: once; v_call: TRBV6-1
cdr3_aa: CASRLGQGATGELFF; cdr3_nt: TGTGCCAGCAGGCTGGGACAGGGAGCGACCGGGGAGCTGTTTTTT; d_call: TRBD1; j_call: TRBJ2-2; clone_size: .; v_call: TRBV6-5
cdr3_aa: CASSSLAENIQYF; cdr3_nt: TGTGCCAGCAGCTCCCTAGCTGAAAACATTCAGTACTTC; d_call: .; j_call: TRBJ2-4; clone_size: .; v_call: TRBV13
cdr3_aa: CSVDGGEAYEQYF; cdr3_nt: TGCAGCGTTGACGGTGGTGAAGCCTACGAGCAGTACTTC; d_call: .; j_call: TRBJ2-7; clone_size: .; v_call: TRBV29-1
cdr3_aa: CSVGGWGDSDSGANVLTF; cdr3_nt: TGCAGCGTTGGAGGGTGGGGGGATTCAGACTCTGGGGCCAACGTCCTGACTTTC; d_call: .; j_call: TRBJ2-6; clone_size: .; v_call: TRBV29-1
cdr3_aa: CASSLRENTEAFF; cdr3_nt: TGCGCCAGCAGCCTCCGCGAGAACACTGAAGCTTTCTTT; d_call: .; j_call: TRBJ1-1; clone_size: .; v_call: TRBV4-1
cdr3_aa: CASSLIQKAFF; cdr3_nt: TGTGCCAGCAGCTTAATCCAGAAAGCTTTCTTT; d_call: .; j_call: TRBJ1-1; clone_size: once; v_call: TRBV7-9
cdr3_aa: CASTGDKSYEQYF; cdr3_nt: TGTGCCAGCACCGGGGACAAGTCCTACGAGCAGTACTTC; d_call: .; j_call: TRBJ2-7; clone_size: medium-sized; v_call: TRBV2
cdr3_aa: CASRTDGGAAQPQHF; cdr3_nt: TGTGCCAGTAGGACGGACGGGGGGGCTGCTCAGCCCCAGCATTTT; d_call: .; j_call: TRBJ1-5; clone_size: .; v_call: TRBV19
cdr3_aa: CASSGVGWTGVSYEQYF; cdr3_nt: TGTGCCAGCAGTGGGGTAGGATGGACAGGGGTCTCCTACGAGCAGTACTTC; d_call: TRBD1; j_call: TRBJ2-7; clone_size: .; v_call: TRBV2
cdr3_aa: CASSYKPTAYGYTF; cdr3_nt: TGTGCCAGCAGTTACAAGCCGACAGCCTATGGCTACACCTTC; d_call: .; j_call: TRBJ1-2; clone_size: few; v_call: TRBV6-6
cdr3_aa: CASSLRETGANVLTF; cdr3_nt: TGTGCCAGCAGCTTGAGAGAGACCGGGGCCAACGTCCTGACTTTC; d_call: .; j_call: TRBJ2-6; clone_size: .; v_call: TRBV7-9
cdr3_aa: CASSSRDRFWNEQYF; cdr3_nt: TGTGCCAGCAGCTCCCGGGACAGGTTTTGGAACGAGCAGTACTTC; d_call: TRBD1; j_call: TRBJ2-7; clone_size: .; v_call: TRBV5-8
cdr3_aa: CASSLAGDEQFF; cdr3_nt: TGTGCCAGCAGTCTAGCGGGAGATGAGCAGTTCTTC; d_call: TRBD2; j_call: TRBJ2-1; clone_size: .; v_call: TRBV6-5
cdr3_aa: CASTETGSTEAFF; cdr3_nt: TGTGCCAGCACGGAAACAGGTTCCACTGAAGCTTTCTTT; d_call: .; j_call: TRBJ1-1; clone_size: .; v_call: TRBV27
cdr3_aa: CASSADFRATGELFF; cdr3_nt: .; d_call: .; j_call: TRBJ2-2; clone_size: .; v_call: TRBV7-6
cdr3_aa: CASSQDGGVNEQYF; cdr3_nt: TGCGCCAGCAGCCAAGACGGGGGTGTCAACGAGCAGTACTTC; d_call: .; j_call: TRBJ2-7; clone_size: .; v_call: TRBV4-3
cdr3_aa: CAISETGLAGDNEQFF; cdr3_nt: TGTGCCATCAGTGAGACCGGACTAGCGGGTGACAATGAGCAGTTCTTC; d_call: TRBD2; j_call: TRBJ2-1; clone_size: .; v_call: TRBV10-3
cdr3_aa: CASSLAATGISYGYTF; cdr3_nt: TGTGCCAGCAGCTTAGCTGCTACAGGGATTAGCTATGGCTACACCTTC; d_call: .; j_call: TRBJ1-2; clone_size: .; v_call: TRBV7-9
cdr3_aa: CASSSGEGFYGYTF; cdr3_nt: TGTGCCAGCAGTTCAGGGGAAGGCTTCTATGGCTACACCTTC; d_call: .; j_call: TRBJ1-2; clone_size: .; v_call: TRBV28
cdr3_aa: CASSSSWSGPSYNEQFF; cdr3_nt: TGTGCCAGCAGCTCCTCGTGGTCAGGGCCTTCCTACAATGAGCAGTTCTTC; d_call: .; j_call: TRBJ2-1; clone_size: .; v_call: TRBV7-9
cdr3_aa: CASAPEGAYSNQPQHF; cdr3_nt: TGTGCCAGTGCTCCTGAGGGGGCGTATAGCAATCAGCCCCAGCATTTT; d_call: TRBD1; j_call: TRBJ1-5; clone_size: .; v_call: TRBV19
cdr3_aa: CASSNPREGYEQYF; cdr3_nt: TGTGCCAGCAGTAACCCTAGGGAGGGCTACGAGCAGTACTTC; d_call: TRBD2; j_call: TRBJ2-7; clone_size: .; v_call: TRBV6-5
cdr3_aa: CASSPWKAPNYGYTF; cdr3_nt: TGTGCCAGCAGCCCGTGGAAAGCACCTAACTATGGCTACACCTTC; d_call: .; j_call: TRBJ1-2; clone_size: .; v_call: TRBV11-2
cdr3_aa: CASSLVGGETQYF; cdr3_nt: TGTGCCAGCAGCTTAGTCGGAGGAGAGACCCAGTACTTC; d_call: .; j_call: TRBJ2-5; clone_size: .; v_call: TRBV7-3
cdr3_aa: CASRNNQVTYEQYF; cdr3_nt: TGTGCCAGCAGGAATAATCAGGTAACCTACGAGCAGTACTTC; d_call: .; j_call: TRBJ2-7; clone_size: once; v_call: TRBV27
cdr3_aa: CASSVAPFRGLIPYEQYF; cdr3_nt: TGTGCCAGCAGCGTAGCCCCGTTCCGGGGACTTATACCGTACGAGCAGTACTTC; d_call: .; j_call: TRBJ2-7; clone_size: once; v_call: TRBV9
cdr3_aa: CASSYSAGGGLDTQYF; cdr3_nt: TGTGCCAGCAGTTACTCGGCAGGGGGAGGTTTAGATACGCAGTATTTT; d_call: .; j_call: TRBJ2-3; clone_size: .; v_call: TRBV6-5
cdr3_aa: CASSPTRGAQHF; cdr3_nt: TGTGCCAGCAGTCCCACCCGAGGGGCCCAGCATTTT; d_call: .; j_call: TRBJ1-5; clone_size: few; v_call: TRBV27
cdr3_aa: CATSLTSNTGELFF; cdr3_nt: TGTGCCACCAGCCTGACTTCTAATACCGGGGAGCTGTTTTTT; d_call: .; j_call: TRBJ2-2; clone_size: once; v_call: TRBV15
cdr3_aa: CASSQEDGAGYYEQYF; cdr3_nt: TGCGCCAGCAGCCAAGAGGACGGGGCTGGCTACTACGAGCAGTACTTC; d_call: .; j_call: TRBJ2-7; clone_size: few; v_call: TRBV4-1
cdr3_aa: CASSTPGLGAYGYTF; cdr3_nt: TGTGCCAGTAGTACGCCAGGCCTAGGGGCCTATGGCTACACCTTC; d_call: .; j_call: TRBJ1-2; clone_size: .; v_call: TRBV19
cdr3_aa: CASSRGGTANTEAFF; cdr3_nt: TGTGCCAGCAGCCGGGGGGGGACAGCGAACACTGAAGCTTTCTTT; d_call: TRBD1; j_call: TRBJ1-1; clone_size: .; v_call: TRBV7-9
cdr3_aa: CASSFLQRNTEAFF; cdr3_nt: TGTGCCAGCAGCTTCTTACAGCGGAACACTGAAGCTTTCTTT; d_call: .; j_call: TRBJ1-1; clone_size: .; v_call: TRBV7-8
cdr3_aa: CASSTGQGSSLNTEAFF; cdr3_nt: TGCGCCAGCAGCACCGGACAGGGGTCCTCATTGAACACTGAAGCTTTCTTT; d_call: TRBD1; j_call: TRBJ1-1; clone_size: few; v_call: TRBV5-1
cdr3_aa: CASSPGTSLKETQYF; cdr3_nt: TGTGCCAGCAGCCCCGGGACTAGCCTGAAGGAGACCCAGTACTTC; d_call: TRBD2; j_call: TRBJ2-5; clone_size: .; v_call: TRBV11-2
cdr3_aa: CATRLAGGSYEQYF; cdr3_nt: TGTGCCACTCGACTAGCGGGAGGATCTTACGAGCAGTACTTC; d_call: TRBD2; j_call: TRBJ2-7; clone_size: few; v_call: TRBV28
cdr3_aa: CASSPTQGAYEQYF; cdr3_nt: TGCGCCAGCAGCCCTACACAGGGAGCCTACGAGCAGTACTTC; d_call: .; j_call: TRBJ2-7; clone_size: .; v_call: TRBV4-3
cdr3_aa: CASLPGVAGLQETQYF; cdr3_nt: TGTGCCAGCCTCCCTGGGGTGGCGGGGTTACAAGAGACCCAGTACTTC; d_call: .; j_call: TRBJ2-5; clone_size: .; v_call: TRBV2
cdr3_aa: CASSLARRARGEKLFF; cdr3_nt: TGTGCCAGCAGCTTGGCTCGAAGGGCTCGAGGAGAAAAACTGTTTTTT; d_call: .; j_call: TRBJ1-4; clone_size: .; v_call: TRBV5-6
cdr3_aa: CASSLDDPFTGELFF; cdr3_nt: TGTGCCAGCAGCTTAGATGACCCCTTCACCGGGGAGCTGTTTTTT; d_call: .; j_call: TRBJ2-2; clone_size: .; v_call: TRBV7-9
cdr3_aa: CASSPSRILGYTF; cdr3_nt: TGCGCCAGCAGCCCCTCCCGGATTTTAGGCTACACCTTC; d_call: .; j_call: TRBJ1-2; clone_size: once; v_call: TRBV4-3